This T cell receptor (beta chain) was sequenced during a study of kidney transplant recipient with SARS-CoV-2 infection. This clonotype was detected ten times or more. Trimming removed 5 bases from V and 4 bases from J, with 23 bases in between. The CDR3 totals 17 residues. Each CDR3 protein is one row after TCRdb ran MiXCR on the reads. Altogether 200,000 to 300,000 distinct CDR3 sequences are present, about 30% being singletons, with the ten largest covering about 7%. The specimen comprised a blood sample, sampled at baseline and on roughly day 110 from a kidney transplant recipient. The chain links TRBV7-1 to TRBJ1-2; unclear D gene. TRBV7-1 is known as an ORF, though its function is uncertain. This TCR derives from a male patient aged 25-45 years who had COVID-19 and was a kidney transplant recipient. Some T cells may be transferred from the graft donor. In DNA, the CDR3 is TGTGCCAGCAGCCCATCCGATCACGAGGGAAAGACCTATGGCTACACCTTC. Translation: CASSPSDHEGKTYGYTF.